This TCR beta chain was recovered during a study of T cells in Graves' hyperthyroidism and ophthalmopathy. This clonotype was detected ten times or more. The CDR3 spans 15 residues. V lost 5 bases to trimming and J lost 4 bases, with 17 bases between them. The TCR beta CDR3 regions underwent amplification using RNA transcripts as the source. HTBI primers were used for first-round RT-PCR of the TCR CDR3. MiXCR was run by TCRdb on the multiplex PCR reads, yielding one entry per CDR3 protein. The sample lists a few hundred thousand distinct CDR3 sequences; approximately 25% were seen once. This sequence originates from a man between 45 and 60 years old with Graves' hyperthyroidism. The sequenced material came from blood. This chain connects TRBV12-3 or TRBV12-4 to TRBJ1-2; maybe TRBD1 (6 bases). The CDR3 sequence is CASSPLRQASYGYTF. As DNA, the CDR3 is TGTGCCAGCAGTCCCCTCAGACAGGCCTCCTATGGCTACACCTTC.